Shown below are 18 T cell receptor beta chains from a single sample sequenced in a study of blood T cells in healthy people across ages (dated by TCRdb to between 2014 and 2016). Library generation was performed with 5' RACE. The instrument was an Illumina HiSeq 2500. A second roughly 6 to 12 cycle PCR used a sample-barcoded 5' primer and a J-beta primer mix. The public reads were reprocessed in TCRdb via fastp at Q25 and MiXCR, keeping in-frame beta chains. Under each unique CDR3 protein, matching rows form one entry showing the most common genes and DNA. In this sample the table shows some 1.5 million distinct CDR3 sequences, 28% of which occur a single time. The ten largest clones represent 7.7% of the sample. The sample consisted of blood. The receptors originated from a woman aged 25 to 39 in good health.

This clonotype came up a few times. This chain links TRBV5-1 with TRBJ2-5; TRBD2 agrees at 11 bases. The CDR3 consists of 16 residues. J gave up 5 bases and V 4 bases, and 10 bases lay outside the gene matches. Per germline, CDR1 SGHRS and CDR2 YFSETQ. The CDR3 region has the DNA TGCGCCAGCAGCCGCACTAGCGGGAGAAAGGGGGAGACCCAGTACTTC. Translated: CASSRTSGRKGETQYF.

The chain joins TRBV14 to TRBJ2-4; unclear D gene. The end of the DNA fits TRBJ2-5 better, so the J call may be wrong. The CDR3 is 16 residues long. Germline V gives CDR1 SGHDN, CDR2 FVKESK. The CDR3 sequence is CASSQDIGFADSTQYF. CDR3 DNA: TGTGCCAGCAGCCAAGATATCGGTTTTGCGGATTCGACCCAGTACTTC.

V and J are TRBV6-5 and TRBJ1-1; no clear D. The V gene's germline CDR1 is MNHEY and CDR2 SVGAGI. The CDR3 consists of 15 residues. V lost 5 bases to trimming and J lost 6 bases, with 19 bases between them. The CDR3 sequence is CASSPRTFPTAEAFF. CDR3 nucleotides: TGTGCCAGCAGTCCACGGACGTTCCCCACGGCTGAAGCTTTCTTT.

The chain combines TRBV28 with TRBJ2-2, with 7 bases that match TRBD2. V lost 7 bases to trimming and J lost 1 base; unmatched junction nucleotides: 9. Per germline, CDR1 MDHEN and CDR2 SYDVKM. CDR3 length: 16 amino acids. CDR3 loop: CASTTSGVWNTGELFF. DNA of the CDR3: TGTGCCAGCACCACCAGCGGGGTGTGGAACACCGGGGAGCTGTTTTTT.

This clonotype was seen ten or more times. V gene TRBV28 combines with J gene TRBJ2-5; D may correspond to TRBD1 or TRBD2 (5 bases each). V was pared by 6 bases and J by 5 bases, with 22 bases between. CDR1 and CDR2 (germline): MDHEN, SYDVKM. This CDR3 comprises 16 residues. CDR3: CASSPTGRPLGETQYF. The CDR3 DNA reads TGTGCCAGCAGCCCTACGGGACGGCCTTTGGGGGAGACCCAGTACTTC.

The genes are TRBV30 and TRBJ2-3, with TRBD2 matching 7 bases. Germline assignment: CDR1 GTSNPN and CDR2 SVGIG (reference sequence). The CDR3 has 14 residues. Trimming cost V 3 bases and J 0 bases; bases outside gene matches: 3. DNA for the CDR3: TGTGCCTGGAGCTTGGGGGGGAGCACAGATACGCAGTATTTT. This codes for CAWSLGGSTDTQYF. Based on the CDR3 plus reference TRBV30 and TRBJ2-3, the full variable domain is SQTIHQWPATLVQPVGSPLSLECTVEGTSNPNLYWYRQAAGRGLQLLFYSVGIGQISSEVPQNLSASRPQDRQFILSSKKLLLSDSGFYLCAWSLGGSTDTQYFGPGTRLTVL.

CDR3 amino acids: CAISELGPGEQYF. The CDR3 coding sequence is TGTGCCATCAGTGAGCTGGGGCCTGGCGAGCAGTACTTC. This chain links TRBV10-3 with TRBJ2-7; perhaps TRBD1 as D (5 bases). Germline lookup yields CDR1 ENHRY and CDR2 SYGVKD. Deletions cut 2 bases from V and 6 bases from J, with 11 bases between. The CDR3 sequence is 13 residues long.

In this sample, this clonotype turned up many times. The V call is TRBV11-2, the J call TRBJ2-5, with D possibly being TRBD1 or TRBD2 (6 bases each). The CDR3 spans 15 residues. CDR1 is SGHAT and CDR2 is FQNNGV in the germline V gene. V was cut by 5 bases and J by 4 bases, with 17 bases left in between. The CDR3 coding sequence is TGTGCCAGCAGCGAAGGGGGGTTACATCGAGAGACCCAGTACTTC. Residues: CASSEGGLHRETQYF.

V usage is TRBV6-6 and J usage is TRBJ2-1; no clear D gene. Trimming took 8 bases from V and 2 from J, leaving 10 bases between them. CDR1 and CDR2 from the germline V gene are MNHNY and SVGAGI (reference sequence). This CDR3 is 13 amino acids long. The CDR3: CASALWTYNEQFF. Written as DNA, the CDR3 is TGTGCCAGCGCCCTCTGGACCTACAATGAGCAGTTCTTC.

This clonotype was counted a few times. The rearrangement joins TRBV9 to TRBJ2-7; 11 positions agree with TRBD2. The last part of the DNA fits TRBJ2-5 better; the J call may be wrong. Germline V CDR1 and CDR2: SGDLS, YYNGEE. The CDR3 is made up of 18 amino acids. DNA for the CDR3: TGTGCCAGCAGCCCTCGACTAGCGGGATGGCAAACGGGAGAGACCCAGTACTTC. It is translated as CASSPRLAGWQTGETQYF.

V and J are TRBV5-1 and TRBJ2-7, with 7 nucleotides matching TRBD1. Trimming removed 4 bases from V and 13 bases from J; junction bases left unmatched: 14. The germline gives CDR1 SGHRS, CDR2 YFSETQ. This CDR3 has 13 residues. CDR3 region: CASSMTGSETQYF. The CDR3 region has the DNA TGCGCCAGCAGCATGACAGGGTCAGAGACCCAATACTTC.

The rearrangement uses TRBV2 and TRBJ1-6, with D possibly matching TRBD1 (5 bases). The germline gives CDR1 SNHLY, CDR2 FYNNEI. V lost 1 base to trimming and J lost 18 bases, with 16 bases between them. The CDR3 length is 13 residues. CDR3 amino acids: CASSEGPTGSCHF. The CDR3 DNA reads as TGTGCCAGCAGTGAAGGCCCCACAGGATCTTGCCACTTT.

This clonotype occurred a few times. This chain connects TRBV29-1 to TRBJ1-2; D call uncertain. Germline lookup yields CDR1 SQVTM and CDR2 ANQGSEA. The CDR3 length is 11 residues. V dropped 3 bases and J dropped 4 bases, with 6 bases sitting between them. This CDR3 reads CSVEEFYGYTF. In nucleotides, the CDR3 is TGCAGCGTTGAGGAATTCTATGGCTACACCTTC.

This clonotype turned up a few times. This rearrangement joins TRBV7-2 to TRBJ2-1; D call uncertain. The CDR3 contains 13 residues. In germline, CDR1 is SGHTA, CDR2 FQGNSA. Trimming took off 2 bases at V and 4 bases at J, with 6 bases between the two ends. CDR3 sequence reads: CASSLKVYNEQFF. In DNA form, the CDR3 reads TGTGCCAGCAGCTTAAAAGTTTACAATGAGCAGTTCTTC. Looking up the rest from reference TRBV7-2 and TRBJ2-1 gives the full variable domain: GAGVSQSPSNKVTEKGKDVELRCDPISGHTALYWYRQSLGQGLEFLIYFQGNSAPDKSGLPSDRFSAERTGGSVSTLTIQRTQQEDSAVYLCASSLKVYNEQFFGPGTRLTVL.

V and J are TRBV5-1 and TRBJ2-5; maybe TRBD2 (6 bases). There are 12 residues in the CDR3. CDR1 and CDR2 from the germline V gene are SGHRS and YFSETQ. V was shortened by 3 bases and J by 13 bases, with 16 bases between the two germline ends. CDR3 sequence reads: CASSSFGGLRYF. The CDR3 region has the DNA TGCGCCAGCAGCTCCTTTGGGGGGTTGAGGTACTTC.

This clonotype was seen a few times. V gene TRBV2 combines with J gene TRBJ1-2; D gene unclear. The germline V gene encodes CDR1 SNHLY and CDR2 FYNNEI. The V and J ends lost 3 bases and 7 bases respectively, with 12 bases between them. The CDR3 runs 13 residues. The CDR3 loop is CASSEEGSVGYTF. The CDR3 nucleotides are TGTGCCAGCAGTGAGGAGGGTTCGGTTGGCTACACCTTC.

This clonotype came up a few times. The chain is built from TRBV24-1 and TRBJ1-2; D gene uncertain. Germline V gene data show CDR1 as KGHDR and CDR2 as SFDVKD. V lost 5 bases and J lost 6, with 12 bases in between. CDR3 length: 13 amino acids. The CDR3 DNA follows: TGTGCCACCAGTGTCTGGGAGAGAGATGGCTACACCTTC. Protein product: CATSVWERDGYTF.

CDR3 amino acids: CASRNGQGNTEAFF. CDR3 sequence (DNA): TGTGCCAGCAGGAACGGACAGGGGAACACTGAAGCTTTCTTT. V gene TRBV7-9 combines with J gene TRBJ1-1, with 8 positions matching TRBD1. Trimming at V came to 6 bases and at J to 1 base, leaving 4 bases not matched to a gene. CDR1 is SEHNR and CDR2 is FQNEAQ in the germline V gene (reference sequence). CDR3 length: 14 residues.